The entry below gives a single TCR beta chain sequence along with its context. The entry originates in a study of control samples from healthy donors and cancer patients. TCRdb's table, derived via immunoSEQ multiplex PCR, lists solely in-frame clones and lacks some. The sample contains around 230,000 clones, around 94% of which appear only once. Germline V gene sequence: CDR1 MNHEY, CDR2 SMNVEV (reference sequence). V was clipped by 5 bases and J by 0 bases, with 11 bases between them. The CDR3 length is 14 residues. This TCR was recovered from a man aged 50-60 years in good health. The genes are TRBV27 and TRBJ2-7; a possible D gene is TRBD1 (6 bases). Sequences were obtained from blood. CDR3 residues: CASSIQGSSYEQYF. In nucleotides, the CDR3 is TGTGCCAGCAGTATACAGGGCTCCTCCTACGAGCAGTACTTC.